This T cell receptor beta chain comes out of a study of somatic mutations in cytotoxic T cells in rheumatoid arthritis. About the research overall: Patients had 25 to 30 ml EDTA blood drawn right after diagnosis, before any treatment. Study-level results: The study found that the largest CD8+ clone exceeded 20% of CD8+ cells in about an eighth of the 65 patients.

As concerns this clone: The antigen is unknown.

Germline CDR1 is MNHEY and CDR2 is SMNVEV (reference sequence). The CDR3 covers 16 residues. Unmatched junction bases numbered 7, after V lost 4 bases and J lost 4 bases. Assay: immunoSEQ multiplex PCR; the TCRdb copy retains only in-frame clones and omits some. This table has 15,000 to 20,000 clones, roughly four fifths appearing once. Sequencing was carried out using CD8+ T cells sorted from blood. J is TRBJ2-1 and V is TRBV27, with 10 bases lining up with TRBD1. This receptor was identified in a woman aged 45-65 years with rheumatoid arthritis. The CDR3 coding sequence is TGTGCCAGCAGTTCTCCCGACAGGGGGCCTTACAATGAGCAGTTCTTC. Translating gives CASSSPDRGPYNEQFF.